This T cell receptor (beta chain) was observed in a study of shared clonotypes between healthy human individuals. Across the whole study: The composition of the donors was a couple of women and a few men aged 18 to 49.

The J segment lost 0 bases and the V segment lost 0 bases, leaving 6 bases of the junction unmatched. Looked up from germline, CDR1 is SEHNR and CDR2 is FQNEAQ (reference sequence). The CDR3 runs to 17 residues. Naive CD8 cells were CD45RO-negative, positively selected for CCR7, excluding terminally differentiated effector memory CD45RA+ cells. Method: immunoSEQ multiplex PCR; TCRdb's copy keeps in-frame clones and lacks some. The data contain 1.5 million to 2.5 million clones, over 85% of them seen just once; the ten biggest clones take up 0.9% to 1.5%. V gene TRBV7-9 combines with J gene TRBJ2-5, with TRBD2 identical over 8 bases. Specimen: naive CD8+ T cells sorted from blood. The sequence was obtained from a man younger than 30 in good health. The CDR3 DNA follows: TGTGCCAGCAGCTTAGCGCTGGGTAGCGGGAACCAAGAGACCCAGTACTTC. Translating gives CASSLALGSGNQETQYF. Full variable domain (rest looked up from reference TRBV7-9 and TRBJ2-5): DTGVSQNPRHKITKRGQNVTFRCDPISEHNRLYWYRQTLGQGPEFLTYFQNEAQLEKSRLLSDRFSAERPKGSFSTLEIQRTEQGDSAMYLCASSLALGSGNQETQYFGPGTRLLVL.